This T cell receptor (beta chain) was captured by sequencing in a study of STAT3 mutations in large granular lymphocyte leukemia (dated by TCRdb to about 2019). With respect to the entire study: About half of the T-LGLL patients who underwent longitudinal sequencing carried canonical activating STAT3 mutations. As controls within the study, a couple of patients with natural killer LGL leukemia were also sequenced longitudinally. Roughly 19 representative T-LGLL cases were selected from an initial cohort of roughly 210 LGL patients for longitudinal TCRbeta and STAT3 sequencing. Over half of the T-LGLL patients were given one or more immunosuppressive therapy regimens, and 40% of the treated patients had a hematologic response. Serial deep sequencing of TCRbeta CDR3 and STAT3 was performed in patients with T-cell large granular lymphocyte leukemia to reconstruct clonal hierarchy and dynamics. For each patient, sequencing was performed at an average of about 4 time points, with a range of 2 to 8 samplings. What the work shows at the level of the full study, not this receptor alone: Several patients had a dominant TCR clone burden greater than the STAT3 mutant burden, which suggests that the STAT3 mutation arose secondarily within a clone that had already expanded. Since codominant clonotypes persisted in some patients, a small but highly pathogenic clone may have gone undetected. Variable intervals between samplings and differing treatment regimens complicated linking therapy response to changes in TCR clonal burden. Because no samples were available when a clone first appeared, clonal expansion had to be inferred from samplings taken at other points. In 6 of 18 patients, TCR clonotype switching occurred after therapy, and every newly emerging clone was STAT3 wild type. All T-LGLL patients had at least one immunodominant TCRbeta clonotype, and roughly half had multiple immunodominant subclonotypes.

An Illumina MiSeq was used to sequence the TCRbeta libraries, yielding an average of around 41,000 productive templates per sample. Multiplex PCR amplification was used to generate TCRbeta CDR3 libraries with the immunoSEQ assay. Per the original workflow: Following a previously defined approach, repertoire diversity was calculated, and values close to 0 point to extremely monoclonal samples. TCRdb mirrors the immuneACCESS table, restricted to in-frame sequences. Some clones are absent from its copies; in checked studies, under half trace to an unresolved V gene, and the reason for the others is unknown. That table furnishes V, J and clone size, whereas the DNA furnished D and trimming. The sample table shows roughly 2,700 clones, and over 65% are seen once. More than 85% of the sample rests with the top ten. DNA was extracted from blood mononuclear cells, with the same DNA used for both TCR and STAT3 sequencing.

A word on this clone: It lacks a known antigen. No base qualities exist here, and no much larger clone lies one base off it.

Source material: peripheral blood mononuclear cells. The clonotype was recovered from a man aged 60 to 75 with T-cell large granular lymphocyte leukemia. Some clones in this sample may be carry-over from other donors' samples. The age is the age at diagnosis.

In nucleotides, the sequence is TGCGCCAGCAGCTCAAGGACAGGGTTTTATAGCAATCAGCCCCAGCATTTT. It translates as CASSSRTGFYSNQPQHF. The chain links TRBV5-1 with TRBJ1-5, and TRBD1 matches 8 of the central bases. From the cysteine through the phenylalanine, the CDR3 covers 17 amino acids. The retained sequence is limited to the CDR3, 51 bases, with the frame set at the first base. Via the germline V gene, CDR1 is SGHRS and CDR2 YFSETQ. For this chain, trimming is 3 bases at the V end and 0 bases at the J end, and the number of junction bases without a gene match is 8.